One and the same sample provided the 10 T cell receptor beta chains below, sequenced in a study of chemoradiotherapy in HPV16-positive cancers. Profiled with immunoSEQ multiplex PCR; TCRdb holds only in-frame clones, not every one. The table records around 19,000 clones, 85% to 95% of them present only once. The sequencing here drew on blood, taken from a patient who underwent chemoradiotherapy. These TCRs come from a human donor with HPV-associated anogenital cancer.

This chain uses TRBV19 with TRBJ1-2; 9 nucleotides match TRBD1. Losses at the gene ends were 3 bases for V and 4 bases for J; bases not matched to a gene: 3. The CDR3 runs to 14 residues. Germline V gene lookup returns CDR1 LNHDA and CDR2 SQIVND (reference sequence). The CDR3 spells CASSMGQGAYGYTF. CDR3 bases: TGTGCCAGTAGTATGGGACAGGGAGCCTATGGCTACACCTTC.

V is TRBV10-1 and J is TRBJ2-7; D tentatively reads TRBD1 or TRBD2 (5 bases each). The V end lost 10 bases, the J end lost 3 bases, and 16 bases lay between the germline ends. CDR3 length equals 13 residues. Germline loops: CDR1 WNHNN, CDR2 SYGVQD (reference sequence). As DNA, the CDR3 is TGCGCCACCTCCCGGGACGGAATCTACGAGCAGTACTTC. Amino acid sequence: CATSRDGIYEQYF.

The rearrangement links TRBV6-5 to TRBJ1-2; TRBD1 agrees at 11 bases. V was pared by 2 bases and J by 4 bases, with 6 bases of the junction left unmatched. CDR1 and CDR2 (germline): MNHEY, SVGAGI. The CDR3 has 16 residues. Here the CDR3 reads CASSYLRTGGGYGYTF. CDR3 DNA: TGTGCCAGCAGTTACCTTAGGACAGGGGGCGGCTATGGCTACACCTTC.

The gene calls are TRBV7-9 and TRBJ2-3; TRBD2 is a possible D gene (6 bases). CDR1 is SEHNR, CDR2 FQNEAQ, per germline (reference sequence). The ends were cut back, 1 base at V and 7 bases at J, with 12 bases in the middle. This CDR3 has 14 residues. The CDR3 spells CASSLVGTPNTQYF. The CDR3 nucleotides read TGTGCCAGCAGCTTAGTCGGGACTCCAAATACGCAGTATTTT.

The gene calls are TRBV6-1 and TRBJ2-7; 12 nucleotides match TRBD1. The CDR3 consists of 15 residues. Germline CDR1 MNHNS, CDR2 SASEGT. The junction had 8 bases not matched to a gene; V was cut back by 6 bases and J by 5 bases. CDR3 region: CASRRSGTGGNEQYV. The CDR3 DNA is TGTGCCAGCAGAAGATCCGGGACAGGGGGCAACGAGCAGTACGTC.

The rearrangement uses TRBV30 and TRBJ1-1, with 8 bases lining up with TRBD1. This CDR3 is 12 amino acids long. V was clipped by 4 bases and J by 4 bases; unmatched bases: 2. Germline V gene lookup returns CDR1 GTSNPN and CDR2 SVGIG (reference sequence). CDR3 residues: CAWNGQGTEAFF. The CDR3 DNA sequence: TGTGCCTGGAACGGACAGGGCACTGAAGCTTTCTTT.

The V gene is TRBV7-9, the J gene TRBJ2-7, with no clear D. The CDR3 has 16 residues. Per germline, CDR1 SEHNR and CDR2 FQNEAQ (reference sequence). V dropped 7 bases and J dropped 1 base, with 20 bases sitting between them. The CDR3 DNA sequence: TGTGCCAGCAATAAGGGTCTGGGTGATCGGTCCTACGAGCAGTACTTC. The encoded protein is CASNKGLGDRSYEQYF.

The gene calls are TRBV7-9 and TRBJ2-2; tentatively, D is TRBD1 (5 bases). V lost 0 bases and J 3 bases, leaving 14 bases between the germline ends. The CDR3 has 17 residues. Looked up from germline, CDR1 is SEHNR and CDR2 is FQNEAQ (reference sequence). In DNA, the CDR3 is TGTGCCAGCAGCTTAGCGAAAGACAGCCTATACACCGGGGAGCTGTTTTTT. It encodes CASSLAKDSLYTGELFF.

The CDR3 nucleotides read TGTGCCAGCAGCTTCCGGGACCCGGGGGATACGCAGTATTTT. Protein: CASSFRDPGDTQYF. This chain joins TRBV7-9 and TRBJ2-3; perhaps D is TRBD1 or TRBD2 (5 bases each). The CDR3 consists of 14 residues. Germline lookup yields CDR1 SEHNR and CDR2 FQNEAQ (reference sequence). Trimming removed 3 bases at V and 6 bases at J, with 13 bases between.

V and J are TRBV7-2 and TRBJ1-2; D is ambiguous. Trimming took 0 bases from V and 2 from J, leaving 7 bases between them. The CDR3 sequence is 14 residues long. Germline V gene data show CDR1 as SGHTA and CDR2 as FQGNSA. CDR3 region: CASSLAAGNYGYTF. The CDR3 DNA follows: TGTGCCAGCAGCTTAGCGGCAGGAAACTATGGCTACACCTTC.